Presented here are 12 T cell receptor beta chains from one specimen sequenced in a study of OX40 agonist ivuxolimab in advanced cancers. This table comes from immunoSEQ multiplex PCR, and its TCRdb copy is limited to in-frame clones, with some not included. The sample holds about 60,000 clones, about 90% seen once. The sequencing used CD4+ or CD8+ T cells sorted from blood, collected in a trial of the OX40 agonist ivuxolimab. Source of these receptors: an adult with an advanced solid tumor such as melanoma, head and neck, liver or kidney cancer.

This chain connects TRBV4-1 to TRBJ2-7, with 10 bases matching TRBD2. Germline CDR1 is MGHRA and CDR2 is YSYEKL. The CDR3 loop spans 15 amino acids. J gave up 1 base and V 3 bases, and 3 bases lay outside the gene matches. The DNA of the CDR3 is TGCGCCAGCAGCCATCGGACTAGCGGTTCCTACGAGCAGTACTTC. The encoded protein is CASSHRTSGSYEQYF.

The chain recombines TRBV6-4 with TRBJ2-3; D gene unclear. V was clipped by 0 bases and J by 0 bases, with 10 bases between them. The CDR3 contains 16 residues. Germline V CDR1 and CDR2: MRHNA, SNTAGT. The CDR3 is CASSDSFGASTDTQYF. The CDR3 region has the DNA TGTGCCAGCAGTGACTCTTTTGGAGCTAGCACAGATACGCAGTATTTT.

This chain connects TRBV7-9 to TRBJ1-1; D is uncertain. The CDR3 loop spans 13 amino acids. Trimming stripped 3 bases from V and 4 bases from J, with 9 bases between. The V gene's germline CDR1 is SEHNR and CDR2 FQNEAQ (reference sequence). CDR3 residues: CASSLYRGTEAFF. The CDR3 region has the DNA TGTGCCAGCAGCTTGTATCGCGGCACTGAAGCTTTCTTT.

This chain connects TRBV2 to TRBJ2-1, with a weak D call TRBD2 (7 bases). The CDR3 runs to 15 residues. The V gene lost 7 bases and the J gene lost 1 base, with 14 bases spanning the gap. Germline V gene data show CDR1 as SNHLY and CDR2 as FYNNEI. CDR3 residues: CASINREGSYNEQFF. In nucleotides, the CDR3 is TGTGCCAGCATTAACAGGGAGGGGTCCTACAATGAGCAGTTCTTC.

The chain couples TRBV7-9 to TRBJ1-1; 7 nucleotides align to TRBD1. Unmatched junction bases numbered 2, after V lost 2 bases and J lost 8 bases. Germline V lookup: CDR1 SEHNR, CDR2 FQNEAQ (reference sequence). This CDR3 comprises 12 residues. CDR3 residues: CASSLTGAEAFF. The CDR3 nucleotides read TGTGCCAGCAGCTTAACAGGGGCCGAAGCTTTCTTT.

The chain has TRBV6-5 and TRBJ1-2; 7 positions match TRBD1. The CDR3 is 14 residues long. Germline V CDR1 and CDR2: MNHEY, SVGAGI. The V gene end was trimmed by 0 bases and the J gene end by 4 bases; junction bases not matched to a gene: 2. For the CDR3, the DNA is TGTGCCAGCAGTTACTCGGACAGGACCTATGGCTACACCTTC. Its translation: CASSYSDRTYGYTF.

The V and J genes are TRBV7-2 and TRBJ2-3; 14 bases fit TRBD2. The ends lost 0 bases at V and 5 bases at J; junction bases unmatched: 13. Germline V gene data show CDR1 as SGHTA and CDR2 as FQGNSA. The CDR3 extends over 20 amino acids. The CDR3 loop reads CASSLAPTRLAGGQLDTQYF. CDR3 coding DNA: TGTGCCAGCAGCTTAGCACCCACAAGACTAGCGGGAGGGCAACTAGATACGCAGTATTTT.

The J gene is TRBJ2-1, the V gene TRBV7-9; D possibly corresponds to TRBD2 (6 bases). V dropped 1 base and J dropped 0 bases, with 10 bases sitting between them. The CDR3 loop spans 16 amino acids. Germline lookup yields CDR1 SEHNR and CDR2 FQNEAQ (reference sequence). The CDR3 loop reads CASSLGPGSSYNEQFF. The CDR3 coding sequence is TGTGCCAGCAGCTTAGGGCCCGGGAGCTCCTACAATGAGCAGTTCTTC.

DNA of the CDR3: TGTGCCAGCTCACCGGCCTACGAGCAGTACTTC. This codes for CASSPAYEQYF. This chain uses TRBV18 with TRBJ2-7; D is unresolved. V was trimmed by 3 bases and J by 2 bases, leaving 2 bases between them. The CDR3 is 11 residues long. Germline CDR1 is KGHSH and CDR2 is LQKENI. Using reference TRBV18 and TRBJ2-7 for the parts outside the CDR3, the full variable domain is NAGVMQNPRHLVRRRGQEARLRCSPMKGHSHVYWYRQLPEEGLKFMVYLQKENIIDESGMPKERFSAEFPKEGPSILRIQQVVRGDSAAYFCASSPAYEQYFGPGTRLTVT.

The chain combines TRBV11-3 with TRBJ2-5; D is unclear. Per germline, CDR1 SGHNT and CDR2 YENEEA. Trimming took 5 bases from V and 2 from J, leaving 18 bases between them. This CDR3 has 16 residues. DNA of the CDR3: TGTGCCAGCAGCCCCCCGACTGCGGTACGGCAAGAGACCCAGTACTTC. Translated, it gives CASSPPTAVRQETQYF.

The chain recombines TRBV19 with TRBJ2-1; 14 bases align to TRBD2. With V trimmed by 0 bases and J by 0 bases, 13 bases remained unmatched. CDR1 is LNHDA, CDR2 SQIVND, per germline (reference sequence). The CDR3 has 22 amino acids. CDR3 amino acids: CASSIDSPGTSGRRGSYNEQFF. Written as DNA, the CDR3 is TGTGCCAGTAGTATAGATAGCCCCGGGACTAGCGGGAGACGGGGCTCCTACAATGAGCAGTTCTTC. The variable domain in full, with the rest retrieved from reference TRBV19 and TRBJ2-1, is DGGITQSPKYLFRKEGQNVTLSCEQNLNHDAMYWYRQDPGQGLRLIYYSQIVNDFQKGDIAEGYSVSREKKESFPLTVTSAQKNPTAFYLCASSIDSPGTSGRRGSYNEQFFGPGTRLTVL.

V is TRBV6-5 and J is TRBJ2-7, with unresolved D. CDR1 is MNHEY, CDR2 SVGAGI, per germline. There are 12 residues in the CDR3. V was shortened by 6 bases and J by 2 bases, with 8 bases between the two germline ends. The CDR3 sequence is CASSPGAYEQYF. In DNA form, the CDR3 reads TGTGCCAGCAGCCCAGGCGCCTACGAGCAGTACTTC.